The clone carrying this TCR beta chain was seen a handful of times. The target antigen is unknown. This entry comes from a study of identical twins. TCRdb reprocessed the 5' RACE reads with MiXCR, giving one entry per CDR3 protein. The table includes around 490,000 distinct CDR3 sequences, approximately 14% detected once. General observations from the study: Out-of-frame beta sequences exhibited a weaker degree of excess twin sharing. Instead of following the same donors, the conclusions were based on cross-sectional statistical analysis.

The same specimen was also included in a second study, on yellow fever vaccine responses in identical twins.

The clonotype was recovered from a woman under 30 in good health. Sample: CD4+ T cells sorted from blood.

CDR3 residues: CASSSGAEAFF. Here the CDR3 DNA reads TGTGCCAGCAGCTCCGGGGCTGAAGCTTTCTTT. The chain employs TRBV7-2 and TRBJ1-1; D gene uncertain. Trimming removed 4 bases at V and 6 bases at J, with 6 bases between. This CDR3 has 11 amino acids. In germline, CDR1 is SGHTA, CDR2 FQGNSA.